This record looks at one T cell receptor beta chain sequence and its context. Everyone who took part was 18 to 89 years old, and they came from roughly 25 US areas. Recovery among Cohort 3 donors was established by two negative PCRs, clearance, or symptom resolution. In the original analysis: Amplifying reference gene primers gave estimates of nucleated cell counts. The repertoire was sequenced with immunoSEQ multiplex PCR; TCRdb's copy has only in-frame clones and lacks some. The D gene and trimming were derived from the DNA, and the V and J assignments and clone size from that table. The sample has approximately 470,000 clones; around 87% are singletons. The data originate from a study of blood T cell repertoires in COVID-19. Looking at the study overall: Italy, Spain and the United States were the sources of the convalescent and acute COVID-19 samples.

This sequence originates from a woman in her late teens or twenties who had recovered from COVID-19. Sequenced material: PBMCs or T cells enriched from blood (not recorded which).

The CDR3 region is CASRRQGDYGYTF. The CDR3 bases are TGTGCCAGCAGGCGACAGGGGGACTATGGCTACACCTTC. This chain connects TRBV5-4 to TRBJ1-2; TRBD1 aligns across 9 bases. V was clipped by 5 bases and J by 3 bases; unmatched bases: 2. The CDR3 sequence is 13 residues long. Germline-derived CDR1 and CDR2 are SGHNT and YYREEE (reference sequence).